This T cell receptor beta chain was obtained from a study of metastatic and nonmetastatic thyroid tumors. As for the study in general: From malignant and benign thyroid patients, repertoires in blood and in tumor or nodule tissue were compared.

This clone was counted ten times or more. Its antigen is as yet unknown. Authors' data handling: Clinicopathological groups differed in CDR3, with these differences serving to build a distant-metastasis classifier for papillary thyroid cancer. TCRdb re-clonotyped the PCR reads through MiXCR. The V and J calls were not made by the authors but by TCRdb's processing. The repertoire holds 30,000 to 40,000 clones, with roughly 15% as singletons. Germline loops: CDR1 MDHEN, CDR2 SYDVKM. The CDR3 length is 15 residues. V lost 3 bases, J lost 0 bases, and 6 bases lay in between. Study-level points and caveats: In blood and tumor, TCR beta diversity was reportedly significantly higher in malignant thyroid tumors than in benign nodules.

There were no patients who had received any treatment before thyroid surgery. The rearrangement links TRBV28 to TRBJ2-6; D gene ambiguous. The specimen was blood. The sequence was obtained from a male donor with papillary thyroid cancer or a benign thyroid nodule (not recorded which). Some clones in this sample may be carry-over from other donors' samples. The CDR3 DNA follows: TGTGCCAGCAGTTTGTCGGCCTCTGGGGCCAACGTCCTGACTTTC. It codes for CASSLSASGANVLTF.